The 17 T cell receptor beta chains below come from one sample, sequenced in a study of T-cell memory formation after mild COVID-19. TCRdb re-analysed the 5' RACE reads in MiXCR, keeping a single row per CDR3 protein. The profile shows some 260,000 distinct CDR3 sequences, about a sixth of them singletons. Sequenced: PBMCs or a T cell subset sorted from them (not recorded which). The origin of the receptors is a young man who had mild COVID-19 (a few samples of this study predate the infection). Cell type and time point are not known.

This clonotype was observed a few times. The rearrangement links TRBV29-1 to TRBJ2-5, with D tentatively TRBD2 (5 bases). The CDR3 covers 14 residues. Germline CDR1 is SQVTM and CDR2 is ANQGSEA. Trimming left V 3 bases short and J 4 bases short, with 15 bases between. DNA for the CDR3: TGCAGCGTTGAGGGGAGAATCCGACGAGAGACCCAGTACTTC. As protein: CSVEGRIRRETQYF.

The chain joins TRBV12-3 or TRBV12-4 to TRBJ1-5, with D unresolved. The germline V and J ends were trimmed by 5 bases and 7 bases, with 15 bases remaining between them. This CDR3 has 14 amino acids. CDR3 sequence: CASSRDPTIQPQHF. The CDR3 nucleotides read TGTGCCAGCAGTCGCGACCCGACGATACAGCCCCAGCATTTT.

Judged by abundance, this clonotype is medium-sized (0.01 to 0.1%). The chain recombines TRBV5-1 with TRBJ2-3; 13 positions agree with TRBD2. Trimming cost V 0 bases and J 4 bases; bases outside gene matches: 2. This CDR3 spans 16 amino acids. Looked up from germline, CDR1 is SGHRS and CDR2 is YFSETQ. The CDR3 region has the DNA TGCGCCAGCAGCTTGGCCACTAGCGGGGGGGCAGATACGCAGTATTTT. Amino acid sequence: CASSLATSGGADTQYF. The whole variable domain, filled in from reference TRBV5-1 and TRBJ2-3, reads KAGVTQTPRYLIKTRGQQVTLSCSPISGHRSVSWYQQTPGQGLQFLFEYFSETQRNKGNFPGRFSGRQFSNSRSEMNVSTLELGDSALYLCASSLATSGGADTQYFGPGTRLTVL.

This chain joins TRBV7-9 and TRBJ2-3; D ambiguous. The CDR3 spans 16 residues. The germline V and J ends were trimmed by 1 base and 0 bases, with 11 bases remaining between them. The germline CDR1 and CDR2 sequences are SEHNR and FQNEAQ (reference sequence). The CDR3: CASSLGAAPSTDTQYF. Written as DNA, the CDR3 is TGTGCCAGCAGCTTAGGGGCTGCTCCTAGCACAGATACGCAGTATTTT.

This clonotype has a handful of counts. CDR3 sequence: CASSLQGIEQYF. The CDR3 DNA reads TGTGCCAGCAGTCTACAGGGGATCGAGCAGTACTTC. J is TRBJ2-7 and V is TRBV12-3 or TRBV12-4; 7 positions agree with TRBD1. The CDR3 covers 12 residues. V lost 5 bases to trimming and J lost 6 bases; unmatched junction nucleotides: 4.

The DNA of the CDR3 is TGCGCCAGCAGCCATCAGGGGAACACCGGGGAGCTGTTTTTT. Its protein product is CASSHQGNTGELFF. The chain is built from TRBV5-1 and TRBJ2-2; perhaps TRBD1 as D (5 bases). This CDR3 has 14 amino acids. V was shortened by 4 bases and J by 1 base, with 8 bases between the two germline ends. The V gene's germline CDR1 is SGHRS and CDR2 YFSETQ.

CDR3 region: CASSYVPGGSGANVLTF. In DNA, the CDR3 is TGTGCCAGCAGCTACGTACCGGGGGGGTCTGGGGCCAACGTCCTGACTTTC. The chain links TRBV7-9 to TRBJ2-6; 8 bases match TRBD2. CDR3 length equals 17 residues. Looked up from germline, CDR1 is SEHNR and CDR2 is FQNEAQ (reference sequence). V gave up 4 bases and J gave up 1 base; unmatched junction bases: 6.

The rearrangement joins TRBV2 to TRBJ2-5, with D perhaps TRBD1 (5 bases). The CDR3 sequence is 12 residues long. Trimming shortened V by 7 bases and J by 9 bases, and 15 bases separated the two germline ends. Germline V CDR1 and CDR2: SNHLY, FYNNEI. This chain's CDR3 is CASNAGFRPQYF. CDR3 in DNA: TGTGCCAGCAACGCAGGGTTTCGCCCCCAGTACTTC. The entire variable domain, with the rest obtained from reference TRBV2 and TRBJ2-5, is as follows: EPEVTQTPSHQVTQMGQEVILRCVPISNHLYFYWYRQILGQKVEFLVSFYNNEISEKSEIFDDQFSVERPDGSNFTLKIRSTKLEDSAMYFCASNAGFRPQYFGPGTRLLVL.

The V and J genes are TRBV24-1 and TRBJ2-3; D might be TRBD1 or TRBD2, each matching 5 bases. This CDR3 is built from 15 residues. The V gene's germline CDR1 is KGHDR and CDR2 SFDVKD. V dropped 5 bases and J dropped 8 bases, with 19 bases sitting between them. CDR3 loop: CATSAGDGPVSTQYF. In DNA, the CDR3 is TGTGCCACCAGTGCCGGGGACGGACCCGTCAGTACGCAGTATTTT.

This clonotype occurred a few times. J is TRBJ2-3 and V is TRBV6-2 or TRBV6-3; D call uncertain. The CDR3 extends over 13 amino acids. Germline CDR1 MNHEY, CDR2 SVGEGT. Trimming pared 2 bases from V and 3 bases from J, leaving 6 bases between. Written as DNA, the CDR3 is TGTGCCAGCAGTTACCAACAGACAGATACGCAGTATTTT. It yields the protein CASSYQQTDTQYF.

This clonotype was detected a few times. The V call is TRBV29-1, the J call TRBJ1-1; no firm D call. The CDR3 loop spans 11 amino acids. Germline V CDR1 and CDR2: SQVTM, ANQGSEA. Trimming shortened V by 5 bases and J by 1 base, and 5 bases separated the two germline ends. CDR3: CSVWSNTEAFF. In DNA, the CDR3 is TGCAGCGTTTGGTCGAACACTGAAGCTTTCTTT.

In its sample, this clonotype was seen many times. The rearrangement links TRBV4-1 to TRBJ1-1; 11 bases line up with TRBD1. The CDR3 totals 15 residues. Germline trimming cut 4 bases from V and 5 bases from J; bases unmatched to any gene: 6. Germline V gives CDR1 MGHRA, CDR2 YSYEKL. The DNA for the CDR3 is TGCGCCAGCAGCCTCCCGGACAGGGGGCAGACTGAAGCTTTCTTT. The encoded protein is CASSLPDRGQTEAFF.

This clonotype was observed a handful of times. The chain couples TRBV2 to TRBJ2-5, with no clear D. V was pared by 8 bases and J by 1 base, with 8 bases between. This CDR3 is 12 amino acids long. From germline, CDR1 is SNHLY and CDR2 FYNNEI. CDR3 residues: CASGQVQETQYF. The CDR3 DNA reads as TGTGCCAGCGGTCAGGTCCAAGAGACCCAGTACTTC.

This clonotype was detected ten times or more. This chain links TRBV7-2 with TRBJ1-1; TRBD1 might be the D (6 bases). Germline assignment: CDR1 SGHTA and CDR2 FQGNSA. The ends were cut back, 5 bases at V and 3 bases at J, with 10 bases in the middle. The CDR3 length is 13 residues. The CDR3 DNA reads TGTGCCAGCAGCAAATACAGGGACACTGAAGCTTTCTTT. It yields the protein CASSKYRDTEAFF.

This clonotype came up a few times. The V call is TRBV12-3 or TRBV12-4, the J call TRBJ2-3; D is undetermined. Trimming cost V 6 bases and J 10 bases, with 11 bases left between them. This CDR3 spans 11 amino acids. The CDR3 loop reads CASRKRDAQYF. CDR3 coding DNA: TGTGCCAGCAGAAAAAGGGATGCGCAGTATTTT.

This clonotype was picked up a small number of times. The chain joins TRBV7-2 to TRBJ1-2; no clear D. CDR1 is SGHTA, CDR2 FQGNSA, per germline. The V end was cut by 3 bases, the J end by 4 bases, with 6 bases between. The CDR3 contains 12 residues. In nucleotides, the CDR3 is TGTGCCAGCAGCTTCGCCCCCTATGGCTACACCTTC. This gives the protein CASSFAPYGYTF.

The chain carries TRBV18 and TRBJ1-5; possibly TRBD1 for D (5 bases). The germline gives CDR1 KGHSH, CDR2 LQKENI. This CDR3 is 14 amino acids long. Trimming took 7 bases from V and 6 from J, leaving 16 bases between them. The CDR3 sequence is CASCPLSGIQPQHF. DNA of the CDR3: TGTGCCAGCTGTCCCCTGTCAGGGATTCAGCCCCAGCATTTT. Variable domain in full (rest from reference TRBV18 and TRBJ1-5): NAGVMQNPRHLVRRRGQEARLRCSPMKGHSHVYWYRQLPEEGLKFMVYLQKENIIDESGMPKERFSAEFPKEGPSILRIQQVVRGDSAAYFCASCPLSGIQPQHFGDGTRLSIL.